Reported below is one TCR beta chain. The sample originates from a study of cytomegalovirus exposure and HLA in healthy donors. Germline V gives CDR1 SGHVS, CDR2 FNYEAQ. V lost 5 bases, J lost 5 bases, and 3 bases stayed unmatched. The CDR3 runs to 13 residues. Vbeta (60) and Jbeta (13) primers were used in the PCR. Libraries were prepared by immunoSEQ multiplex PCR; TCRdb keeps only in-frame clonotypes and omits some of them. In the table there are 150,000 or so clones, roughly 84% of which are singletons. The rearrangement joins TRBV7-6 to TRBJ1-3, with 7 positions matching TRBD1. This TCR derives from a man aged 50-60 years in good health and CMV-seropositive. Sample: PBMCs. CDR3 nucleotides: TGTGCCAGCAGCCTGGGACAGCGAAACACCATATATTTT. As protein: CASSLGQRNTIYF.